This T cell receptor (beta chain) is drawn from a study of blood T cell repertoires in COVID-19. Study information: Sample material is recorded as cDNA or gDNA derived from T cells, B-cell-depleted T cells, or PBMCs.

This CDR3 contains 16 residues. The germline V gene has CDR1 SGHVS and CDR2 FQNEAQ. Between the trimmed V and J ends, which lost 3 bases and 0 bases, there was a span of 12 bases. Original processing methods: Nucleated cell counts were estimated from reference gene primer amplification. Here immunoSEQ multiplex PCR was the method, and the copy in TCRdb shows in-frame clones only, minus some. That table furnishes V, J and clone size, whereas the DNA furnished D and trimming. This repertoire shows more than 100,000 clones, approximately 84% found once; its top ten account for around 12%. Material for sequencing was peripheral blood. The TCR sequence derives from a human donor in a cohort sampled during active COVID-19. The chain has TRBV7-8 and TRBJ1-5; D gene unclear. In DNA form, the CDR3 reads TGTGCCAGCAGCTTGCACAGCGGATATAGCAATCAGCCCCAGCATTTT. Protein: CASSLHSGYSNQPQHF.